Shown below are 8 T cell receptor beta chains from a single sample sequenced in a study of T-cell reconstitution after alpha-beta-depleted transplantation in children. As it was prepared, the TCRbeta library received unique molecular identifiers. TCRdb re-called the PCR reads with MiXCR, one entry per CDR3 protein. The sample has about 540,000 distinct CDR3 sequences; roughly a quarter are singletons. The sequencing used PBMCs, collected before TCRalphabeta/CD19-depleted stem cell transplant. Receptors originate from a boy in the first two years of life with Wiskott-Aldrich syndrome, due to receive a stem cell transplant.

The chain uses TRBV7-2 and TRBJ2-1; 7 nucleotides match TRBD1. The V segment lost 3 bases and the J segment 2 bases; nucleotides outside the gene matches: 4. In germline, CDR1 is SGHTA, CDR2 FQGNSA. The CDR3 is 15 amino acids. CDR3 residues: CASSFTGDPYNEQFF. CDR3 bases: TGTGCCAGCAGCTTCACAGGGGATCCCTACAATGAGCAGTTCTTC. Variable domain in full (rest from reference TRBV7-2 and TRBJ2-1): GAGVSQSPSNKVTEKGKDVELRCDPISGHTALYWYRQSLGQGLEFLIYFQGNSAPDKSGLPSDRFSAERTGGSVSTLTIQRTQQEDSAVYLCASSFTGDPYNEQFFGPGTRLTVL.

The V and J genes are TRBV24-1 and TRBJ2-3; the match to TRBD1 covers 8 bases. Germline-derived CDR1 and CDR2 are KGHDR and SFDVKD. This CDR3 spans 14 amino acids. V was clipped by 7 bases and J by 3 bases; unmatched bases: 5. CDR3 in DNA: TGTGCCACCAGCTCGACAGGGGAAACAGATACGCAGTATTTT. Amino acids: CATSSTGETDTQYF.

In nucleotides, the CDR3 is TGCAGTGCTAGAAACCTAGCAGATACGTACCAAGAGACCCAGTACTTC. The encoded protein is CSARNLADTYQETQYF. This rearrangement joins TRBV20-1 to TRBJ2-5, with TRBD2 as a possible D gene (5 bases). V dropped 2 bases and J dropped 0 bases, with 16 bases sitting between them. This CDR3 is 16 amino acids long. Germline V gene lookup returns CDR1 DFQATT and CDR2 SNEGSKA (reference sequence).

This clonotype was observed a few times. V gene TRBV5-1 combines with J gene TRBJ2-1; D might be TRBD1 (6 bases). The V and J ends lost 0 bases and 8 bases respectively, with 12 bases between them. The CDR3 sequence is 14 residues long. CDR1 is SGHRS, CDR2 YFSETQ, per germline. The CDR3 DNA sequence: TGCGCCAGCAGCTTGGATGGCAGGGGCGATGAGCAGTTCTTC. Translated: CASSLDGRGDEQFF. The full variable domain, rest sourced from reference TRBV5-1 and TRBJ2-1, is KAGVTQTPRYLIKTRGQQVTLSCSPISGHRSVSWYQQTPGQGLQFLFEYFSETQRNKGNFPGRFSGRQFSNSRSEMNVSTLELGDSALYLCASSLDGRGDEQFFGPGTRLTVL.

V usage is TRBV5-1 and J usage is TRBJ1-5; 9 bases align to TRBD1. Losses at the gene ends were 0 bases for V and 5 bases for J; bases not matched to a gene: 12. Per the germline V gene, CDR1 is SGHRS and CDR2 is YFSETQ. The CDR3 spans 18 residues. The CDR3 region is CASSLGDQQGAIHQPQHF. The CDR3 DNA reads TGCGCCAGCAGCTTGGGGGACCAACAGGGGGCGATTCATCAGCCCCAGCATTTT.

This clonotype came up a few times. The rearrangement links TRBV6-5 to TRBJ2-7, with D unresolved. CDR3 size: 14 residues. V gave up 2 bases and J gave up 0 bases, with 8 bases separating them. Germline-derived CDR1 and CDR2 are MNHEY and SVGAGI. The CDR3, as DNA: TGTGCCAGCAGTTACGGTCCGGACTCCTACGAGCAGTACTTC. It yields the protein CASSYGPDSYEQYF.

This clonotype was detected only a few times. This chain links TRBV5-1 with TRBJ2-3; the D is unclear. V gave up 3 bases and J gave up 3 bases, with 11 bases separating them. Germline loops: CDR1 SGHRS, CDR2 YFSETQ. This CDR3 region has 14 residues. CDR3 in amino acids: CASSSDLGTDTQYF. The CDR3 bases are TGCGCCAGCAGCTCCGACCTGGGAACAGATACGCAGTATTTT.

The CDR3 sequence: CASSYGNQPQHF. The CDR3 bases are TGTGCCAGCAGTTACGGCAATCAGCCCCAGCATTTT. The chain couples TRBV6-2 or TRBV6-3 to TRBJ1-5; no firm D call. Germline CDR1 reads MNHEY; CDR2 reads SVGEGT. This CDR3 comprises 12 residues. Trimming took off 2 bases at V and 2 bases at J, with 1 base between the two ends.